This T cell receptor (beta chain) came from a study of patients and donors after allogeneic stem cell transplantation. Via MiXCR, TCRdb re-called the RT-PCR reads, giving one row per CDR3 protein. The data contain 45,000 to 65,000 distinct CDR3 sequences, 13% of them singletons. The V gene's germline CDR1 is SGHRS and CDR2 YFSETQ. V shed 4 bases and J shed 8 bases, with 21 bases lying between them. CDR3 length: 15 residues. The clonotype was recovered from a human donor who was either an allogeneic HSCT recipient or a stem cell or donor lymphocyte infusion donor (not recorded which). It is not recorded whose cells these are; they may come from a transplant donor. The source material was blood, either unsorted or a sorted T cell fraction (not recorded which). The chain joins TRBV5-1 to TRBJ1-2, with D possibly matching TRBD1 (5 bases). For the CDR3, the DNA is TGCGCCAGCAGCGTTACCGGGACTGGTGTGGGAGGCTACACCTTC. This sequence encodes CASSVTGTGVGGYTF.